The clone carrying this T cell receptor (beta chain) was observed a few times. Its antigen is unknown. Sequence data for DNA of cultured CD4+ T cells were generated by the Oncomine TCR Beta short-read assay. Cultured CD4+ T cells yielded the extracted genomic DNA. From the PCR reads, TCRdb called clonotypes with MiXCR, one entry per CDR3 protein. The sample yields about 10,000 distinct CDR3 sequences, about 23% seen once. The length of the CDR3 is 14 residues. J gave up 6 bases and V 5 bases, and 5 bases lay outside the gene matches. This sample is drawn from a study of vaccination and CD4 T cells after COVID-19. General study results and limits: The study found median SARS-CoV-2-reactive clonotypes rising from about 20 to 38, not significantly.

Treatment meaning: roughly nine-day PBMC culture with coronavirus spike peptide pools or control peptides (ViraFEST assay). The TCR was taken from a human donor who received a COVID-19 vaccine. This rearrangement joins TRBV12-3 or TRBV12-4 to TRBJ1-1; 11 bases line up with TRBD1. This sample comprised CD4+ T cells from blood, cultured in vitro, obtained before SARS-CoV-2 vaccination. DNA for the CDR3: TGTGCCAGCAGTCCGCGGACAGGGGGCGCTGAAGCTTTCTTT. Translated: CASSPRTGGAEAFF.